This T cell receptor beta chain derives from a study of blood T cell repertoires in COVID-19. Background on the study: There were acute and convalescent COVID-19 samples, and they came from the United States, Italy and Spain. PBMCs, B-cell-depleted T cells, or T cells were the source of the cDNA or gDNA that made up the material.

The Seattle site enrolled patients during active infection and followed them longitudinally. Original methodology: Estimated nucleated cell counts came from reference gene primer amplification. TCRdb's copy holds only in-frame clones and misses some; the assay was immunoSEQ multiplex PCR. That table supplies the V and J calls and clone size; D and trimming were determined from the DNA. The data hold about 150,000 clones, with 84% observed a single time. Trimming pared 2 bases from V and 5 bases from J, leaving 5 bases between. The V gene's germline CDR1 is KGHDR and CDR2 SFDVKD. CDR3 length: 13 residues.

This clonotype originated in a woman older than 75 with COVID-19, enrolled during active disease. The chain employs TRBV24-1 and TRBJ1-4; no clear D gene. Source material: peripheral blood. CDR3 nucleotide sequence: TGTGCCACCAGTGATTGGGCCAATGAAAAACTGTTTTTT. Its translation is CATSDWANEKLFF.